The entry below describes one TCR beta chain. Antigen unknown. Looked up from germline, CDR1 is LGHNA and CDR2 is YNFKEQ. This CDR3 contains 16 residues. Deletions cut 0 bases from V and 7 bases from J, with 19 bases between. The sample originates from a study of PD-1 blockade in mismatch repair-deficient tumors. Study-wide context: All were previously treated, progressing patients with about twelve mismatch repair-deficient cancer types. Study-wide results and caveats: Tumor-resident clones, often undetectable pretreatment in blood, expanded then contracted after pembrolizumab.

PCR or immunohistochemistry showed mismatch repair deficiency in every enrolled patient. TCRdb's copy holds only in-frame clones and misses some; the assay was immunoSEQ multiplex PCR. Among some 16,000 clones listed, 84% were seen once. Sequencing used PBMCs, obtained 4 weeks after starting pembrolizumab. The chain recombines TRBV4-2 with TRBJ2-7; D possibly corresponds to TRBD1 (6 bases). This receptor was identified in an adult with mismatch repair-deficient cancer. The CDR3 reads CASSQDSMGALGEQYF. For the CDR3, the DNA is TGTGCCAGCAGCCAAGATTCAATGGGGGCCTTAGGAGAGCAGTACTTC.